Sequencing of this T cell receptor beta chain was carried out in a study of T cell clonotyping in hematopoietic cell transplantation. To note about this clone: Antigen specificity is unknown.

Whole-study results and caveats: Graft donor and pretransplant recipient Inverse Simpson Index values predicted broader posttransplant TCR diversity. Few recipient clonotypes overlapped donors; over 97% were de novo at given depth.

Libraries were prepared by immunoSEQ multiplex PCR; TCRdb keeps only in-frame clonotypes and omits some of them. The table shows some 13,000 clones, with around four fifths occurring only once. Documented time point: recipient sample about 28 days before transplant, after cytoreduction. Recipients were bled about 28 days pretransplant and at posttransplant days 30, 100, 180. Germline assignment: CDR1 SNHLY and CDR2 FYNNEI. This CDR3 spans 12 amino acids. V was trimmed by 6 bases and J by 6 bases, leaving 12 bases between them. This TCR came from a man in his 60s with acute myeloid leukemia. Some clones in this sample may be carry-over from other donors' samples. This sample comprised peripheral blood mononuclear cells, obtained before stem cell transplant. V is TRBV2 and J is TRBJ2-7; D remains unclear. Here the CDR3 reads CASRYSPVEQYF. DNA for the CDR3: TGTGCCAGCAGGTACAGTCCCGTCGAGCAGTACTTC.